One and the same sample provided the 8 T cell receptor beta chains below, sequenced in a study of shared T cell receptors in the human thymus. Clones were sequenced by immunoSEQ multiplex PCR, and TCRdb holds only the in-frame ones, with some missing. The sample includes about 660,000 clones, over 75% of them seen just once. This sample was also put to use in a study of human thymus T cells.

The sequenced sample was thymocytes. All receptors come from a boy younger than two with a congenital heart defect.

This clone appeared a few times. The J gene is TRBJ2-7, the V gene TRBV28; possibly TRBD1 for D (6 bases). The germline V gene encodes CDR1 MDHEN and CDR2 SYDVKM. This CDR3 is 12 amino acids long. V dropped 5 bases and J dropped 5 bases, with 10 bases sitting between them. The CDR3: CASSLQGHEQYF. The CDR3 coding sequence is TGTGCCAGCAGTCTACAGGGCCACGAGCAGTACTTC.

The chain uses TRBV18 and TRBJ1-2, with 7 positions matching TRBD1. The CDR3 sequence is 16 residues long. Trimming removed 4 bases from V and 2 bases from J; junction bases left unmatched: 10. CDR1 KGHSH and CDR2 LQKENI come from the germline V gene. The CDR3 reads CASSRTGQEINYGYTF. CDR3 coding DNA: TGTGCCAGCTCACGAACCGGACAGGAGATCAACTATGGCTACACCTTC.

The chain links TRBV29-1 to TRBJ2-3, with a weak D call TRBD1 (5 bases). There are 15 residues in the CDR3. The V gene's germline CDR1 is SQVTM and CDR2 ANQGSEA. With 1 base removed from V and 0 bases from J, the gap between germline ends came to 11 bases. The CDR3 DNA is TGCAGCGTTGAAGTGGGCCAGGGTAGCACAGATACGCAGTATTTT. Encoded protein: CSVEVGQGSTDTQYF.

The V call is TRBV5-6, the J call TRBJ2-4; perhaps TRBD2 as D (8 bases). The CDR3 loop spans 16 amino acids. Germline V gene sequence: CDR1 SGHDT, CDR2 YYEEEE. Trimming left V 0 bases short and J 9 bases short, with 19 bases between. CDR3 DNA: TGTGCCAGCAGCTTGGCCAGGGGGACTAGTAAGGCCATTCAGTACTTC. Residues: CASSLARGTSKAIQYF.

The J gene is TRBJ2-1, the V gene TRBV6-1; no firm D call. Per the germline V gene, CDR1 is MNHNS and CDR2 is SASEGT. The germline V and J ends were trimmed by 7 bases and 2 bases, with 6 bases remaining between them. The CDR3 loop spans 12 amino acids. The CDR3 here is CASTATYNEQFF. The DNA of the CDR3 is TGTGCCAGCACCGCGACCTACAATGAGCAGTTCTTC.

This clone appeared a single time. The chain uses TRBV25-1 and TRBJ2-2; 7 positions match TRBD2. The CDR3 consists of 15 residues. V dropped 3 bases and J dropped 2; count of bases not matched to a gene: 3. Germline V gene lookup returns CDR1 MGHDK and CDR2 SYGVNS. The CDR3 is CASSDSGVNTGELFF. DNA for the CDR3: TGTGCCAGCAGTGACAGCGGGGTCAACACCGGGGAGCTGTTTTTT.

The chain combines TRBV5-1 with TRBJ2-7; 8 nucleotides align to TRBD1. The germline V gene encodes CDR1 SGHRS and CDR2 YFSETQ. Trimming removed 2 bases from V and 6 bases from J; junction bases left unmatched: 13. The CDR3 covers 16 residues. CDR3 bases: TGCGCCAGCAGCTTTCTGACAGGGGTGGGACTTTCCGAGCAGTACTTC. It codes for CASSFLTGVGLSEQYF.

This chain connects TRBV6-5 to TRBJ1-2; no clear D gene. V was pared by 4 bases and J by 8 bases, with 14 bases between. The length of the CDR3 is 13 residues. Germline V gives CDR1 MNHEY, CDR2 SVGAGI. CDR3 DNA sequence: TGTGCCAGCAGTTCCCACCAGTCCTGGGGCTACACCTTC. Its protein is CASSSHQSWGYTF.